What follows describes a single T cell receptor (beta chain). Its antigen is not known. Healthy individuals of Caucasian origin from Russia, aged roughly 6 to 90, served as donors. A sample-barcoded 5' primer and a J-beta primer mix were used in a second PCR of roughly 7 to 11 cycles. Every molecule of cDNA carried a tag from a template-switch adaptor with 12 random nucleotides. TCRdb re-called the 5' RACE reads through MiXCR, storing one row per CDR3 protein. This sample has about 1.8 million distinct CDR3 sequences; 49% occur once, and the top ten carry around 2.1%. The sample comes from a study of blood T cells in healthy people across ages. The wider study: Using template switching, researchers captured about one barcoded beta molecule for each two T cells. Broader study findings: More naive CD4+ cells and higher diversity marked long-lived donors relative to aged donors.

The CDR3 totals 15 residues. Germline CDR1 is LGHDT and CDR2 is YNNKEL (reference sequence). The source is a middle-aged woman in good health. The chain recombines TRBV3-1 with TRBJ2-4, with TRBD1 matching 7 bases. The J call is uncertain, as TRBJ2-5 better fits the DNA end. The material sequenced was blood. CDR3 bases: TGTGCCAGCAGCCCCGAGGGGGCAGTGGGAGAGACCCAGTACTTC. Amino acids: CASSPEGAVGETQYF.